These T cell receptor beta chains were read from a single sample in a study of blood T cell repertoires in COVID-19. Profiled with immunoSEQ multiplex PCR; TCRdb holds only in-frame clones, not every one. The table shows roughly 120,000 clones, with approximately 87% occurring only once. Sequenced: peripheral blood. These receptor sequences come from a man in his sixties or seventies who had recovered from COVID-19. CDR3s include the opening cysteine and the closing phenylalanine or tryptophan. The order of the fields is J gene, clone size, V gene, D gene, CDR3 DNA, CDR3 protein. The D gene is left open where the match is weak. The size of a clone is reported for some rows only, either as once, few or many, or as a class for expanded clones.

J gene: TRBJ1-2; clone size: once; V gene: TRBV7-6; D gene: -; CDR3 DNA: TGTGCCAGCACCCAGTCCCCCTCAGGCTCCTTCTATGGCTACACCTTC; CDR3 protein: CASTQSPSGSFYGYTF
J gene: TRBJ2-1; clone size: -; V gene: TRBV4-3; D gene: TRBD2; CDR3 DNA: TGCGCCAGCAGCCGGGGACTAGCGGAATACAATGAGCAGTTCTTC; CDR3 protein: CASSRGLAEYNEQFF
J gene: TRBJ2-7; clone size: -; V gene: TRBV9; D gene: -; CDR3 DNA: TGTGCCAGCAGCGCCCGCCTGGGGCCCTACGAGCAGTACTTC; CDR3 protein: CASSARLGPYEQYF
J gene: TRBJ2-4; clone size: -; V gene: TRBV9; D gene: TRBD1; CDR3 DNA: TGTGCCAGCAGCGTAGCAGGACAGGGGACGGGAAACATTCAGTACTTC; CDR3 protein: CASSVAGQGTGNIQYF
J gene: TRBJ1-4; clone size: -; V gene: TRBV13; D gene: -; CDR3 DNA: TGTGCCAGCAGCACAGGAAAGGATAATGAAAAACTGTTTTTT; CDR3 protein: CASSTGKDNEKLFF
J gene: TRBJ2-3; clone size: -; V gene: TRBV30; D gene: -; CDR3 DNA: TGTGCCTGGAATCCCACGGGGAGCACAGATACGCAGTATTTT; CDR3 protein: CAWNPTGSTDTQYF
J gene: TRBJ2-3; clone size: -; V gene: TRBV28; D gene: -; CDR3 DNA: TGTGCCAGCCTGGGGGCGAGAGTCACAGATACGCAGTATTTT; CDR3 protein: CASLGARVTDTQYF
J gene: TRBJ1-3; clone size: few; V gene: TRBV5-5; D gene: -; CDR3 DNA: TGTGCCAGCAGCTTGATCCCTCCCCTGACAGGCTCTGGAAACACCATATATTTT; CDR3 protein: CASSLIPPLTGSGNTIYF
J gene: TRBJ2-3; clone size: -; V gene: TRBV30; D gene: TRBD2; CDR3 DNA: TGTGCCTGGGCCGGGACTAGTCGGTTTAGGCAGTATTTT; CDR3 protein: CAWAGTSRFRQYF
J gene: TRBJ1-3; clone size: -; V gene: TRBV18; D gene: TRBD1; CDR3 DNA: TGTGCCAGCTCATCGAACAGGGGGCTGACTGGAAACACCATATATTTT; CDR3 protein: CASSSNRGLTGNTIYF
J gene: TRBJ2-3; clone size: -; V gene: TRBV2; D gene: -; CDR3 DNA: TGTGCCAGCAGTGAAGCTAGCTACTATACGCAGTATTTT; CDR3 protein: CASSEASYYTQYF
J gene: TRBJ2-1; clone size: -; V gene: TRBV5-1; D gene: TRBD2; CDR3 DNA: TGCGCCAGCAGCCTACCGGGGACTAGCGGGGGATCCTACAATGAGCAGTTCTTC; CDR3 protein: CASSLPGTSGGSYNEQFF
J gene: TRBJ2-3; clone size: -; V gene: TRBV5-1; D gene: -; CDR3 DNA: TGCGCCAGCAGCGACAATCCGGGAAGCACAGATACGCAGTATTTT; CDR3 protein: CASSDNPGSTDTQYF
J gene: TRBJ1-1; clone size: -; V gene: TRBV5-4; D gene: TRBD1; CDR3 DNA: TGTGCCAGCAGCCCCCAGGACAGGATAACTGAAGCTTTCTTT; CDR3 protein: CASSPQDRITEAFF
J gene: TRBJ2-7; clone size: -; V gene: TRBV5-4; D gene: TRBD2; CDR3 DNA: TGTGCCAGCAGCTCGTCCGGGACTAGCGGGTACGAGCAGTACTTC; CDR3 protein: CASSSSGTSGYEQYF
J gene: TRBJ1-4; clone size: -; V gene: TRBV7-2; D gene: TRBD1; CDR3 DNA: TGTGCCAGCAGCTTAGGGGACAGGAGACAAGAAAAACTGTTTTTT; CDR3 protein: CASSLGDRRQEKLFF
J gene: TRBJ1-5; clone size: -; V gene: TRBV28; D gene: TRBD1; CDR3 DNA: TGTGCCAGCAGTTTCCCCTCCCACAGGGGGTCTAGCAATCAGCCCCAGCATTTT; CDR3 protein: CASSFPSHRGSSNQPQHF
J gene: TRBJ1-5; clone size: -; V gene: TRBV27; D gene: TRBD1; CDR3 DNA: TGTGCCAGCAGTTATAGACAGGGTAGCAATCAGCCCCAGCATTTT; CDR3 protein: CASSYRQGSNQPQHF
J gene: TRBJ2-7; clone size: -; V gene: TRBV7-9; D gene: TRBD1; CDR3 DNA: TGTGCCAGCAGCTTACAGGGGGAACCCTACGAGCAGTACTTC; CDR3 protein: CASSLQGEPYEQYF
J gene: TRBJ1-1; clone size: -; V gene: TRBV28; D gene: TRBD1; CDR3 DNA: TGTGCCAGCAGAGTTACAGGGGGCTCCACTGAAGCTTTCTTT; CDR3 protein: CASRVTGGSTEAFF
J gene: TRBJ1-1; clone size: -; V gene: TRBV6-4; D gene: -; CDR3 DNA: TGTGCCAGCAGTGACACAAACAGAAACACTGAAGCTTTCTTT; CDR3 protein: CASSDTNRNTEAFF
J gene: TRBJ2-5; clone size: -; V gene: TRBV9; D gene: TRBD2; CDR3 DNA: TGTGCCAGCAGCGTAGCCGGGAGGCCCCAAGAGACCCAGTACTTC; CDR3 protein: CASSVAGRPQETQYF
J gene: TRBJ1-4; clone size: -; V gene: TRBV4-1; D gene: TRBD1; CDR3 DNA: TGCGCCAGCAGCCAGACAGGGGTGAATGAAAAACTGTTTTTT; CDR3 protein: CASSQTGVNEKLFF
J gene: TRBJ2-5; clone size: -; V gene: TRBV10-3; D gene: TRBD1; CDR3 DNA: TGTGCCACTTCCGGGACAGGGGTGGAGACCCAGTACTTC; CDR3 protein: CATSGTGVETQYF
J gene: TRBJ2-1; clone size: -; V gene: TRBV7-2; D gene: TRBD2; CDR3 DNA: TGTGCCAGCAGTCGGGGTGTAGCGGGTCGGTATGAGCAGTTCTTC; CDR3 protein: CASSRGVAGRYEQFF
J gene: TRBJ1-3; clone size: -; V gene: TRBV7-2; D gene: TRBD1; CDR3 DNA: TGTGCCAGCAGCTTAAATTCACAGGGGAGAAACACCATATATTTT; CDR3 protein: CASSLNSQGRNTIYF
J gene: TRBJ1-3; clone size: once; V gene: TRBV28; D gene: TRBD1; CDR3 DNA: TGTGCCAGCGGCAGGGGGCCTGGAAACACCATATATTTT; CDR3 protein: CASGRGPGNTIYF
J gene: TRBJ1-1; clone size: -; V gene: TRBV10-3; D gene: -; CDR3 DNA: TGTGCCACCCAGGGGACCGCGAACACTGAAGCTTTCTTT; CDR3 protein: CATQGTANTEAFF
J gene: TRBJ2-7; clone size: -; V gene: TRBV30; D gene: TRBD2; CDR3 DNA: TGTGCCTGGACTGCGGGAGGCTACGAGCAGTACTTC; CDR3 protein: CAWTAGGYEQYF
J gene: TRBJ1-1; clone size: -; V gene: TRBV7-3; D gene: -; CDR3 DNA: TGTGCCAGCAGCTTATATGGGGGGGCAGCCTACACTGAAGCTTTCTTT; CDR3 protein: CASSLYGGAAYTEAFF
J gene: TRBJ2-5; clone size: -; V gene: TRBV5-5; D gene: TRBD1; CDR3 DNA: TGTGCCAGCAGCTTGGCCAGGGGGATTGCGCCCCAGTACTTC; CDR3 protein: CASSLARGIAPQYF
J gene: TRBJ1-4; clone size: -; V gene: TRBV9; D gene: -; CDR3 DNA: TGTGCCAGCAGCCCGGCTAGCAACGAAAAACTGTTTTTT; CDR3 protein: CASSPASNEKLFF
J gene: TRBJ1-1; clone size: -; V gene: TRBV2; D gene: -; CDR3 DNA: TGTGCCAGCAGTTTCTCAGGGTCCAGGACTGAAGCTTTCTTT; CDR3 protein: CASSFSGSRTEAFF
J gene: TRBJ2-5; clone size: -; V gene: TRBV28; D gene: TRBD1; CDR3 DNA: TGTGCCAGCAGTCCAGCAGGGGGCGCGGGGCAAGAGACCCAGTACTTC; CDR3 protein: CASSPAGGAGQETQYF
J gene: TRBJ2-7; clone size: once; V gene: TRBV5-1; D gene: -; CDR3 DNA: TGCGCCAGCTCCGCGCAAGGGACTTTGTACTTC; CDR3 protein: CASSAQGTLYF
J gene: TRBJ2-1; clone size: -; V gene: TRBV5-1; D gene: TRBD1; CDR3 DNA: TGCGCCAGCAGCATAACAGGGGTGGCTTATGTGGATGAGCAGTTCTTC; CDR3 protein: CASSITGVAYVDEQFF
J gene: TRBJ2-5; clone size: -; V gene: TRBV5-1; D gene: -; CDR3 DNA: TGCGCCAGCAGCTTGGTTCAGAGGCAAGAGACCCAGTACTTC; CDR3 protein: CASSLVQRQETQYF
J gene: TRBJ2-3; clone size: -; V gene: TRBV6-1; D gene: TRBD2; CDR3 DNA: TGTGCCAGCAGTCAAGTGGGACTAGCGACTACAGATACGCAGTATTTT; CDR3 protein: CASSQVGLATTDTQYF
J gene: TRBJ2-1; clone size: -; V gene: TRBV5-1; D gene: -; CDR3 DNA: TGCGCCAGCAGCCCCTGGGGGGGGCCAGACAATGAGCAGTTCTTC; CDR3 protein: CASSPWGGPDNEQFF
J gene: TRBJ1-2; clone size: -; V gene: TRBV5-1; D gene: -; CDR3 DNA: TGCGCCAGCAGCTTGATTGGGGCGGCCAACTATGGCTACACCTTC; CDR3 protein: CASSLIGAANYGYTF
J gene: TRBJ2-3; clone size: -; V gene: TRBV4-2; D gene: TRBD2; CDR3 DNA: TGTGCCAGCAGCCAAGATCCCGGTAGCGGGAGGGTCTTTACGCAGTATTTT; CDR3 protein: CASSQDPGSGRVFTQYF
J gene: TRBJ2-5; clone size: -; V gene: TRBV5-5; D gene: -; CDR3 DNA: TGTGCCAGCAGCTTCCAGGGAGAGACCCAGTACTTC; CDR3 protein: CASSFQGETQYF